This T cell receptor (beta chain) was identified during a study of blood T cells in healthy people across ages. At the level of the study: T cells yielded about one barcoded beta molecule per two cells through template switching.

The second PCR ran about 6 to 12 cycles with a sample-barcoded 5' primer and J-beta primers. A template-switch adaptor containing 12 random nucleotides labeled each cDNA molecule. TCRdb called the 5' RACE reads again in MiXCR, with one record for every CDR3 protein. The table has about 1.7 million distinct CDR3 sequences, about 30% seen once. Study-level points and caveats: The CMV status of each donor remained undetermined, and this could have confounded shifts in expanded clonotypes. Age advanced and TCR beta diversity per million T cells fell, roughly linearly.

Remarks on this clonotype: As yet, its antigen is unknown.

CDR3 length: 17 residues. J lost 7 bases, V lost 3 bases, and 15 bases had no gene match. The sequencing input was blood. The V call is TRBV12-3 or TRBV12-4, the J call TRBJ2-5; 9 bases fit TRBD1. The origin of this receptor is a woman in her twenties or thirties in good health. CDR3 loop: CASSFRLDRGGQVTQYF. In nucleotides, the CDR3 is TGTGCCAGCAGTTTCCGTCTGGACAGGGGAGGTCAGGTGACCCAGTACTTC.